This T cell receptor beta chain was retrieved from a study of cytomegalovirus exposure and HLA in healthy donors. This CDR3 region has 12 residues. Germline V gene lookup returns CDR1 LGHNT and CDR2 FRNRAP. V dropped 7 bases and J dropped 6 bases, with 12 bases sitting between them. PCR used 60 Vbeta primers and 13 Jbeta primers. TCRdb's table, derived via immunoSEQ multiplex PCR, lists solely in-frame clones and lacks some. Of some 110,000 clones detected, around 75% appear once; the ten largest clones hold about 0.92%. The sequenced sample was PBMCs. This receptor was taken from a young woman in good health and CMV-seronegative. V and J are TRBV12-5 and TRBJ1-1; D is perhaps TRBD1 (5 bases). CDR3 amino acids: CASDEGTPEAFF. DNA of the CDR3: TGTGCTAGTGACGAGGGGACTCCTGAAGCTTTCTTT.